What follows are 23 T cell receptor beta chains derived from one specimen sequenced in a study of molecular identifiers for immune sequencing clone quantification (dated by TCRdb to between 2017 and 2018). The library was built by means of PCR. Sequencing used an Illumina HiSeq 4000. TCRdb took the public reads, trimmed them with fastp at Q25, ran MiXCR for clone calling and kept in-frame beta chains. Every CDR3 protein is listed once, alongside the most common genes and DNA of its rows. For this sample the table gives 45,000 to 65,000 distinct CDR3 sequences, of which approximately 25% were detected only once. The ten largest clones take up around 1.8% of the sample. The sequenced sample was naive CD8+ T cells from blood, with Jurkat cell RNA spiked in. This specimen's cell subset or site label, per the study, means: FACS-sorted CD8+CD4-CCR7+CD45RA+ naive T cells. These receptor sequences come from a human donor in good health. Some libraries in this study had Jurkat cell RNA spiked in.

This clonotype came up many times. The chain carries TRBV12-3 or TRBV12-4 and TRBJ1-4, with 7 bases that match TRBD1. J gave up 5 bases and V 5 bases, and 5 bases lay outside the gene matches. The CDR3 is made up of 14 amino acids. The CDR3 nucleotides are TGTGCCAGCAGTCAACAGGGGACAAATGAAAAACTGTTTTTT. Residues: CASSQQGTNEKLFF.

This clonotype was counted ten times or more. This chain links TRBV23-1 with TRBJ1-5, with 8 bases identical to TRBD1. TRBV23-1 is identified as an open reading frame with a role that is uncertain. Losses at the gene ends were 3 bases for V and 6 bases for J; bases not matched to a gene: 13. The CDR3 length is 17 residues. This CDR3 reads CASSQCDRGSIVQPQHF. In DNA form, the CDR3 reads TGCGCCAGCAGTCAGTGCGACAGGGGATCTATAGTTCAGCCCCAGCATTTT.

At least ten counts were recorded for this clonotype. The genes are TRBV5-5 and TRBJ1-1; no firm D call. V lost 2 bases to trimming and J lost 10 bases, with 12 bases between them. This CDR3 has 12 residues. Germline V CDR1 and CDR2: SGHKS, YYEKEE (reference sequence). CDR3 coding DNA: TGTGCCAGCAGCTTAATTGACCGTGGAGCTTTCTTT. Its protein is CASSLIDRGAFF.

The table lists this clonotype with a few counts. One end of the junction does not line up with germline, which may come from a read error. V gene TRBV29-1 combines with J gene TRBJ2-7; D gene unclear. CDR3 size: 16 residues. Germline CDR1 and CDR2: SQVTM and ANQGSEA. This CDR3 reads CSVEEAATLTTYEQYF. The CDR3 nucleotides read TGCAGCGTGGAAGAGGCAGCGACCTTGACAACCTACGAGCAGTACTTC.

This clonotype occurred a few times. The chain has TRBV25-1 and TRBJ2-1; 7 positions agree with TRBD2. Near its end, the DNA agrees better with TRBJ2-7, so the J call may be wrong. Germline V gene lookup returns CDR1 MGHDK and CDR2 SYGVNS. The CDR3 extends over 17 amino acids. In DNA, the CDR3 is TGTGCCAGCAGTCCCCGTGGAGCGGGGACCTCCTACAATGAGCAGTACTTC. It specifies CASSPRGAGTSYNEQYF.

With respect to this clonotype: A clone one base away is much larger, so this may be a read error. No conserved phenylalanine or tryptophan ends this CDR3, so it is likely a read error. V gene TRBV19 combines with J gene TRBJ2-6; TRBD1 matches 10 bases. The CDR3 length is 15 residues. Germline CDR1 LNHDA, CDR2 SQIVND (reference sequence). With 10 bases clipped from V and 0 bases from J, the junction kept 3 bases outside the gene matches. In DNA form, the CDR3 reads TGTGCCACCGGGACAGGGGTCTCTGGGGCCAACGTCCTGACTCTC. This codes for CATGTGVSGANVLTL.

As regards this clonotype: With a much larger clone just one base away, this may be a read error. The chain links TRBV18 to TRBJ2-5, with D perhaps matching TRBD1 (6 bases). This CDR3 spans 17 amino acids. V dropped 3 bases and J dropped 4 bases, with 21 bases sitting between them. CDR1 is KGHSH and CDR2 is LQKENI in the germline V gene. The CDR3 loop is CASSPPEGQPLIETQYF. CDR3 DNA: TGTGCCAGCTCACCGCCGGAAGGACAGCCACTTATAGAGACCCAGTACTTC. Full variable domain (rest looked up from reference TRBV18 and TRBJ2-5): NAGVMQNPRHLVRRRGQEARLRCSPMKGHSHVYWYRQLPEEGLKFMVYLQKENIIDESGMPKERFSAEFPKEGPSILRIQQVVRGDSAAYFCASSPPEGQPLIETQYFGPGTRLLVL.

This clonotype was observed at least ten times. This chain connects TRBV12-3 or TRBV12-4 to TRBJ1-6, with D maybe TRBD1 (5 bases). V was clipped by 6 bases and J by 7 bases, with 13 bases between them. The CDR3 consists of 14 residues. The CDR3 DNA reads TGTGCCAGCAGCCTGGGGGTTGGGAATTCACCCCTCCACTTT. Translation: CASSLGVGNSPLHF.

This clonotype appeared many times. The chain is built from TRBV6-6 and TRBJ2-7; tentatively, D is TRBD2 (5 bases). V dropped 4 bases and J dropped 1 base, with 8 bases sitting between them. This CDR3 region has 13 residues. Per the germline V gene, CDR1 is MNHNY and CDR2 is SVGAGI (reference sequence). The CDR3 coding sequence is TGTGCCAGCAGTTCCGGGATTTCCTACGAGCAGTACTTC. Protein sequence: CASSSGISYEQYF.

Ten or more counts support this clonotype. V usage is TRBV12-3 or TRBV12-4 and J usage is TRBJ2-3, with D perhaps matching TRBD2 (7 bases). V shed 0 bases and J shed 6 bases, with 10 bases lying between them. The CDR3 loop spans 14 amino acids. The CDR3 sequence: CASSLAGGGDTQYF. The DNA of the CDR3 is TGTGCCAGCAGTTTAGCTGGGGGGGGCGATACGCAGTATTTT.

This clonotype occurred many times. Here the CDR3 reads CASSFGMIPDNYGYTF. As DNA, the CDR3 is TGTGCCAGCTCCTTTGGCATGATACCGGATAACTATGGCTACACCTTC. The chain joins TRBV7-9 to TRBJ1-2; D is uncertain. Trimming took 8 bases from V and 1 from J, leaving 20 bases between them. Germline CDR1 and CDR2: SEHNR and FQNEAQ (reference sequence). The CDR3 loop spans 16 amino acids.

V usage is TRBV12-3 or TRBV12-4 and J usage is TRBJ2-7, with 9 positions matching TRBD1. V lost 5 bases and J lost 1; bases outside the gene matches: 15. This CDR3 region has 18 residues. CDR3 DNA sequence: TGTGCCAGCAGTCTCCGTAACGTTCGAGGACAGGGGTCCTACGAGCAGTACTTC. Its translation: CASSLRNVRGQGSYEQYF.

This clonotype occurred many times. The chain carries TRBV5-1 and TRBJ2-7; no clear D. V lost 2 bases to trimming and J lost 3 bases, with 12 bases between them. Germline CDR1 and CDR2: SGHRS and YFSETQ. This CDR3 region has 14 residues. CDR3 sequence (DNA): TGCGCCAGCAGCTTCACACCCGTTGGCTACGAGCAGTACTTC. It encodes CASSFTPVGYEQYF.

At least ten counts were recorded for this clonotype. The chain couples TRBV5-1 to TRBJ1-1; TRBD1 matches 7 bases. After removal of 4 bases from V and 5 bases from J, the junction contained 14 bases not matched to a gene. Germline CDR1 and CDR2: SGHRS and YFSETQ. This CDR3 comprises 16 residues. In nucleotides, the CDR3 is TGCGCCAGCAGCCCAGGACGGACAGGCCCGAGGACTGAAGCTTTCTTT. As protein: CASSPGRTGPRTEAFF.

Turning to this clonotype: A single base separates this from a much larger clone, so it may be a read error. The chain joins TRBV12-3 or TRBV12-4 to TRBJ2-3; 8 nucleotides match TRBD2. Germline trimming cut 4 bases from V and 4 bases from J; bases unmatched to any gene: 10. The CDR3 extends over 16 amino acids. The CDR3 DNA follows: TGTGCCAGCAGTTCTCGCTCGAGCGGGGGCGCAGATACGCAGTATTTT. The encoded protein is CASSSRSSGGADTQYF.

Remarks on this clonotype: One base away lies a much larger clone, so this may be a sequencing read error. This sequence joins TRBV29-1 and TRBJ2-7; unclear D gene. The V gene's germline CDR1 is SQVTM and CDR2 ANQGSEA. CDR3 length: 14 amino acids. The CDR3 loop reads CSVASNLGRYGQYF. CDR3 DNA: TGCAGCGTTGCCTCCAATCTCGGTCGGTACGGGCAGTACTTC.

This clonotype was observed many times. This chain joins TRBV19 and TRBJ2-7; a possible D gene is TRBD2 (6 bases). This CDR3 contains 14 residues. V shed 10 bases and J shed 0 bases, with 16 bases lying between them. The V gene's germline CDR1 is LNHDA and CDR2 SQIVND (reference sequence). CDR3 protein: CATTDAGSSYEQYF. As DNA, the CDR3 is TGTGCCACCACTGACGCGGGAAGCTCCTACGAGCAGTACTTC.

This clonotype has ten or more counts. The chain carries TRBV6-2 or TRBV6-3 and TRBJ1-4; D is uncertain. The CDR3 is 14 amino acids. Germline assignment: CDR1 MNHEY and CDR2 SVGEGT. V lost 6 bases and J 8 bases, leaving 16 bases between the germline ends. CDR3 region: CASRYRTGIEKLFF. The DNA for the CDR3 is TGTGCCAGCAGATATCGGACGGGTATAGAAAAACTGTTTTTT.

Remarks on this clonotype: Just one base apart from a much larger clone, this may be a read error. V usage is TRBV7-2 and J usage is TRBJ1-1, with a possible D match to TRBD1 (5 bases). This CDR3 has 15 amino acids. Per the germline V gene, CDR1 is SGHTA and CDR2 is FQGNSA. Written as DNA, the CDR3 is TGTGCCAGCAGCCCGGGACGGGGTCTTGGCACTGAAGCTCTCTTT. The encoded protein is CASSPGRGLGTEALF. The complete variable domain, with remaining parts taken from reference TRBV7-2 and TRBJ1-1, reads GAGVSQSPSNKVTEKGKDVELRCDPISGHTALYWYRQSLGQGLEFLIYFQGNSAPDKSGLPSDRFSAERTGGSVSTLTIQRTQQEDSAVYLCASSPGRGLGTEALFGQGTRLTVV.

This clonotype has a count of ten or more. The gene calls are TRBV12-3 or TRBV12-4 and TRBJ2-7, with 7 bases aligning to TRBD2. The trim removed 6 bases at V and 0 bases at J, leaving 5 bases unmatched. This CDR3 region has 14 residues. CDR3: CASSLGGSSYEQYF. In nucleotides, the CDR3 is TGTGCCAGCAGCTTGGGCGGGAGCTCCTACGAGCAGTACTTC.

In its sample, this clonotype was seen many times. The gene calls are TRBV4-1 and TRBJ2-7; 9 bases match TRBD2. Germline V lookup: CDR1 MGHRA, CDR2 YSYEKL. The V gene end was trimmed by 0 bases and the J gene end by 4 bases; junction bases not matched to a gene: 4. The CDR3 consists of 15 residues. In DNA form, the CDR3 reads TGCGCCAGCAGCCAAGATATAGCGGGGGTTTACGAGCAGTACTTC. Residues: CASSQDIAGVYEQYF.

This clonotype showed up just a few times. This chain uses TRBV6-6 with TRBJ1-3; 7 bases are a match to TRBD1. Germline-derived CDR1 and CDR2 are MNHNY and SVGAGI (reference sequence). Trimming removed 1 base from V and 3 bases from J; junction bases left unmatched: 3. The CDR3 sequence is 15 residues long. CDR3 DNA: TGTGCCAGCAGTTACTTGGCAGGGGGTGGAAACACCATATATTTT. Its protein product is CASSYLAGGGNTIYF.

This clonotype appeared many times. V is TRBV6-1 and J is TRBJ1-1, with D possibly TRBD1 on 5 matching bases. Germline V gives CDR1 MNHNS, CDR2 SASEGT. The V and J ends lost 2 bases and 5 bases respectively, with 15 bases between them. CDR3 length: 15 amino acids. The CDR3 region has the DNA TGTGCCAGCAGTGAACTTATTAGGGGCGGAACTGAAGCTTTCTTT. Protein sequence: CASSELIRGGTEAFF.